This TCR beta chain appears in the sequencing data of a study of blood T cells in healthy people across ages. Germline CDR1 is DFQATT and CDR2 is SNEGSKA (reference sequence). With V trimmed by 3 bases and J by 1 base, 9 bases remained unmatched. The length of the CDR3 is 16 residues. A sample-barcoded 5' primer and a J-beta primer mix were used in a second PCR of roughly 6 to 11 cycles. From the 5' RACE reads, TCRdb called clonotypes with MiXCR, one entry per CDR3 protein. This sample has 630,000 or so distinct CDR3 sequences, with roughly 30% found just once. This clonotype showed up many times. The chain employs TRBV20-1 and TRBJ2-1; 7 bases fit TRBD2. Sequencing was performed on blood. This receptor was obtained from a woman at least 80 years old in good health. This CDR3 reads CSASRGEGRSYNEQFF. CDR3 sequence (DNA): TGCAGTGCTAGTCGCGGGGAGGGGAGGTCCTACAATGAGCAGTTCTTC.